This T cell receptor (beta chain) was sequenced in a study of shared clonotypes between healthy human individuals. Study results and caveats: The generation probabilities recorded for non-shared clonotypes fell below those of clonotypes shared by all four donors. Sample collection involved blood only; tissue repertoires are likely different.

Concerning this clone: The antigen is not known.

Several immunoSEQ plates held equal portions of the genomic DNA taken from each subset. TCRdb's table, derived via immunoSEQ multiplex PCR, lists solely in-frame clones and lacks some. This table holds hundreds of thousands of clones, approximately 79% found once. The length of the CDR3 is 17 residues. J lost 4 bases, V lost 0 bases, and 7 bases had no gene match. Germline V gives CDR1 SGDLS, CDR2 YYNGEE. The rearrangement joins TRBV9 to TRBJ2-5; 12 bases fit TRBD2. The receptor's source is a woman between 25 and 40 years old in good health. Material: memory CD4+ T cells sorted from blood. Subset reported: CD45RA-negative fraction. DNA for the CDR3: TGTGCCAGCAGCGTAGGACTAGCGGGAGCGGGAGGAGAGACCCAGTACTTC. It specifies CASSVGLAGAGGETQYF.